This entry concerns a single T cell receptor (beta chain). What it binds is unknown. This specimen belongs to a study of beta chain features in type 1 diabetes. General observations from the study: Type 1 diabetes patients showed a moderate but significant shortening of TCRB CDR3s in all four CD4+ subsets.

Since all of the isolated RNA was reverse transcribed, expressed TCRB transcripts were what got sequenced. Sequencing was performed with immunoSEQ multiplex PCR; in TCRdb, only in-frame clones are kept and a portion is missing. The sample yields approximately 170,000 clones, roughly 8% seen once. The single heparinised draw taken from each donor contained around 100 mL of blood on average. The sample consisted of central memory CD4+ T cells from blood. The origin of this receptor is a man aged 18 to 29 with type 1 diabetes.

Here the CDR3 reads CASSLGLQGGQETQYF. The CDR3 nucleotides are TGCGCCAGCAGCTTGGGCCTACAGGGGGGACAAGAGACCCAGTACTTC. V usage is TRBV5-1 and J usage is TRBJ2-5; 8 bases map to TRBD1. This CDR3 is 16 amino acids long. V lost 0 bases, J lost 2 bases, and 6 bases stayed unmatched. Germline V gene data show CDR1 as SGHRS and CDR2 as YFSETQ. The whole variable domain, remainder taken from reference TRBV5-1 and TRBJ2-5, is KAGVTQTPRYLIKTRGQQVTLSCSPISGHRSVSWYQQTPGQGLQFLFEYFSETQRNKGNFPGRFSGRQFSNSRSEMNVSTLELGDSALYLCASSLGLQGGQETQYFGPGTRLLVL.